Each of the 8 T cell receptor beta chains below was sequenced from the same sample in a study of tumor and adjacent non-tumor tissue in lung cancer. The library came from three nested PCR rounds adapted from ARM-PCR protocols. TCRdb recomputed calls from the multiplex PCR reads with MiXCR, one row per CDR3 protein. This table has 60,000 to 85,000 distinct CDR3 sequences, over 60% appearing once. This sample's RNA came from whole unsorted tissue. More than 3 cm separated this lung sample from the edge of the tumor. The sample was distant non-tumor lung tissue. Receptors originate from a man aged 65 to 79 with non-small cell lung cancer.

With regard to this clonotype: At one end the junction does not follow the germline gene, possibly because of a read error. The chain combines TRBV12-3 or TRBV12-4 with TRBJ1-2; D is uncertain. This CDR3 region has 11 residues. The CDR3 coding sequence is TGTACCAGCAGTTCAAACGAAGGCTACACCTTC. It is translated as CTSSSNEGYTF.

Points on this clonotype: Since no conserved phenylalanine or tryptophan closes the CDR3, a read error is the likely cause. V and J are TRBV6-1 and TRBJ2-6; tentatively, D is TRBD1 (6 bases). From germline, CDR1 is MNHNS and CDR2 SASEGT. The CDR3 sequence is 15 residues long. CDR3 nucleotides: TGTGCCAGCAGAGAAGAGGGGGTTGGGGCCAACGTCCTGACTTAC. Encoded protein: CASREEGVGANVLTY.

A word on this clonotype: A much larger clone lies one base from this, so it may be a read error. This chain links TRBV5-4 with TRBJ1-1; D not resolved. CDR3 length: 14 residues. Germline CDR1 and CDR2: SGHNT and YYREEE (reference sequence). In DNA, the CDR3 is TGTGCCGGCAGCTTGGTTGGGGTGAACACTGAAGCTTTCTTT. As protein: CAGSLVGVNTEAFF.

Comment on this clonotype: This could be a read error, since a much larger clone is one nucleotide away. The rearrangement joins TRBV10-3 to TRBJ2-1; 9 bases match TRBD2. The CDR3 runs to 19 residues. The V gene's germline CDR1 is ENHRY and CDR2 SYGVKD. CDR3 coding DNA: TGTGCCATCAGTGAGCTCAAAGGAAGCGGGAGGACCTCGGGGAATGAGCAGTTATTC. Translating it yields CAISELKGSGRTSGNEQLF.

The gene calls are TRBV5-1 and TRBJ2-3; D may be TRBD1 (6 bases). The V end lost 6 bases, the J end lost 6 bases, and 11 bases lay between the germline ends. The CDR3 is 12 amino acids. Germline lookup yields CDR1 SGHRS and CDR2 YFSETQ. The CDR3 coding sequence is TGCGCCAGCACAACAGGGTGGGATACGCAGTATTTT. The encoded protein is CASTTGWDTQYF. Filled out from reference TRBV5-1 and TRBJ2-3, the complete variable domain reads KAGVTQTPRYLIKTRGQQVTLSCSPISGHRSVSWYQQTPGQGLQFLFEYFSETQRNKGNFPGRFSGRQFSNSRSEMNVSTLELGDSALYLCASTTGWDTQYFGPGTRLTVL.

On this clonotype itself: The junction differs from germline at one of its ends, possibly a read error. The chain carries TRBV5-1 and TRBJ1-1; D not certain. CDR3 size: 13 residues. Germline CDR1 reads SGHRS; CDR2 reads YFSETQ. Written as DNA, the CDR3 is TGCGCCAGCAGCTTATTCGGAAACACTGACGCTTTCTTT. Translated: CASSLFGNTDAFF.

Worth noting for this clonotype: One base away lies a much larger clone, so this may be a sequencing read error. The genes are TRBV4-1 and TRBJ1-2, with D possibly matching TRBD1 (6 bases). Germline V gene data show CDR1 as MGHRA and CDR2 as YSYEKL. The CDR3 loop spans 13 amino acids. The CDR3 coding sequence is TGCGCCAGAAGCCAAGCAGGGGTACATGGCTGCACCTTC. Protein: CARSQAGVHGCTF.

V usage is TRBV29-1 and J usage is TRBJ2-2; the match to TRBD2 covers 16 bases. Germline V gene lookup returns CDR1 SQVTM and CDR2 ANQGSEA. The CDR3 contains 15 residues. The CDR3 DNA sequence: TGCAATGTGGGACTAGCGGGAGGGTACTCCGGGGAGCTGTTTTTT. Protein product: CNVGLAGGYSGELFF.